A selection of T cell receptor beta chains follows, all from one sample in a study of T-cell memory formation after mild COVID-19. TCRdb processed the 5' RACE reads anew with MiXCR; each CDR3 protein has one entry. The data hold about 350,000 distinct CDR3 sequences, with around 15% observed a single time. The material sequenced was PBMCs or a T cell subset sorted from them (not recorded which). These receptor sequences come from a young man who had mild COVID-19 (a few samples of this study predate the infection). Cell type and time point are not known. CDR3s include the opening cysteine and the closing phenylalanine or tryptophan. The D gene is left open where the match is weak. For some rows the clone size is stated as once, few or many, or as a class when expanded; others skip it.

>TRBJ2-5|.|.|TRBV6-5
CASSYLAGGGETQYF
TGTGCCAGCAGTTACCTGGCCGGGGGCGGGGAGACCCAGTACTTC
>TRBJ1-1|.|.|TRBV11-2
CASSFVRRNTEAFF
TGTGCCAGCAGCTTTGTTCGCCGGAACACTGAAGCTTTCTTT
>TRBJ1-2|TRBD1|few|TRBV6-5
CASSLRGPDYGYTF
TGTGCCAGCAGCCTCAGGGGGCCGGACTATGGCTACACCTTC
>TRBJ2-5|.|.|TRBV7-2
CASSSHGETQYF
TGTGCCAGCAGCAGCCACGGCGAGACCCAGTACTTC
>TRBJ1-5|TRBD1|many|TRBV20-1
CSARVRGRGSNQPQHF
TGCAGTGCTAGAGTCAGGGGGCGCGGCAGCAATCAGCCCCAGCATTTT
>TRBJ2-3|.|few|TRBV5-6
CASRAWITDTQYF
TGTGCCAGCCGCGCATGGATCACAGATACGCAGTATTTT
>TRBJ2-1|.|few|TRBV5-1
CASSVQQGLRSYNEQFF
TGCGCCAGCAGCGTCCAGCAGGGCCTTCGCTCCTACAATGAGCAGTTCTTC
>TRBJ1-6|.|many|TRBV3-1
CASSQGGGGYNSPLHF
TGTGCCAGCAGCCAAGGGGGCGGGGGCTATAATTCACCCCTCCACTTT
>TRBJ2-5|.|few|TRBV15
CATSRDFQETQYF
TGTGCCACCAGCAGAGATTTCCAAGAGACCCAGTACTTC
>TRBJ2-7|TRBD2|many|TRBV20-1
CSAGLAGGYEQYF
TGCAGTGCTGGACTAGCGGGGGGCTACGAGCAGTACTTC
>TRBJ1-2|.|many|TRBV19
CASKGNGYTF
TGTGCCAGTAAGGGAAATGGCTACACCTTC
>TRBJ1-1|.|.|TRBV7-3
CASSLTPESGTEAFF
TGTGCCAGCAGCTTAACGCCGGAGAGCGGGACTGAAGCTTTCTTT
>TRBJ1-6|.|many|TRBV4-1
CASGSYNSPLHF
TGCGCCAGCGGAAGTTATAATTCACCCCTCCACTTT
>TRBJ2-7|TRBD1|few|TRBV12-5
CASLAPTGSSYEQYF
TGTGCTAGTCTCGCCCCGACAGGGAGCTCCTACGAGCAGTACTTC
>TRBJ1-6|.|few|TRBV7-2
CASSSRWDSPLHF
TGTGCCAGCAGCTCTAGGTGGGATTCACCCCTCCACTTT
>TRBJ1-1|.|.|TRBV7-9
CASSLAPAGAEAFF
TGTGCCAGCAGCTTAGCGCCCGCGGGGGCTGAAGCTTTCTTT
>TRBJ2-7|TRBD2|few|TRBV12-3/TRBV12-4
CASSFRNPGGYEQYF
TGTGCCAGCAGTTTTCGGAACCCGGGGGGCTACGAGCAGTACTTC
>TRBJ2-1|.|few|TRBV6-5
CASGLRLYNEQFF
TGTGCCAGCGGCCTCCGATTATACAATGAGCAGTTCTTC
>TRBJ2-5|.|few|TRBV7-8
CASSSVRPGRTQYF
TGTGCCAGCAGCTCAGTCCGGCCAGGGCGGACCCAGTACTTC
>TRBJ2-1|TRBD2|few|TRBV5-6
CASSSAGGPSNEQFF
TGTGCCAGCAGCTCGGCGGGGGGGCCGTCCAATGAGCAGTTCTTC
>TRBJ2-5|TRBD2|.|TRBV7-3
CASSASAGGRETQYF
TGTGCCAGCAGCGCGAGTGCGGGGGGGCGTGAGACCCAGTACTTC
>TRBJ2-3|TRBD1|.|TRBV29-1
CSVHQKGAKDTQYF
TGCAGCGTCCATCAGAAGGGGGCGAAAGATACGCAGTATTTT
>TRBJ2-1|.|few|TRBV11-2
CASSSGDEQFF
TGTGCCAGCAGCTCCGGCGATGAGCAGTTCTTC
>TRBJ2-7|.|.|TRBV5-6
CASQSSYEQYF
TGTGCCTCCCAGTCCTCCTACGAGCAGTACTTC
>TRBJ1-4|.|.|TRBV12-3/TRBV12-4
CASSSGFAGEKLFF
TGTGCCAGCAGTTCCGGATTTGCGGGGGAAAAACTGTTTTTT
>TRBJ1-2|.|.|TRBV6-2/TRBV6-3
CASSYAAENYGYTF
TGTGCCAGCAGTTACGCAGCGGAGAACTATGGCTACACCTTC
>TRBJ2-3|.|.|TRBV7-3
CASSYGGGQRDTQYF
TGTGCCAGCAGCTACGGTGGAGGTCAACGTGATACGCAGTATTTT
>TRBJ2-1|TRBD2|few|TRBV5-1
CASSSGTSGRSSYNEQFF
TGCGCCAGCAGCTCCGGGACTAGCGGGAGGAGCTCCTACAATGAGCAGTTCTTC
>TRBJ2-3|TRBD2|.|TRBV6-2/TRBV6-3
CASSYSGTSDDTQYF
TGTGCCAGCAGTTACTCCGGGACTAGTGACGATACGCAGTATTTT
>TRBJ1-1|.|few|TRBV5-6
CASSLPGLAGRTEAFF
TGTGCCAGCAGCTTGCCGGGACTTGCTGGGAGGACTGAAGCTTTCTTT
>TRBJ2-1|TRBD2|.|TRBV12-3/TRBV12-4
CASSRSGGLGFF
TGTGCCAGCAGCCGTAGCGGGGGGCTGGGGTTCTTC
>TRBJ2-1|.|few|TRBV24-1
CATSEPGSKQFF
TGTGCCACCAGTGAACCTGGCAGCAAGCAGTTCTTC
>TRBJ1-2|TRBD1|.|TRBV6-5
CASSYRRTGGGYTF
TGTGCCAGCAGTTACCGGAGGACAGGCGGTGGCTACACCTTC
>TRBJ2-1|.|.|TRBV6-2/TRBV6-3
CASSYWGFEQFF
TGTGCCAGCAGTTACTGGGGCTTCGAGCAGTTCTTC
>TRBJ2-5|.|many|TRBV20-1
CSAGRGAPETQYF
TGCAGTGCAGGAAGGGGGGCCCCAGAGACCCAGTACTTC
>TRBJ2-2|TRBD2|few|TRBV5-6
CASSHGTSGATGELFF
TGTGCCAGCAGCCACGGGACTAGCGGGGCCACCGGGGAGCTGTTTTTT
>TRBJ2-7|.|few|TRBV7-7
CASSREVGYEQYF
TGTGCCAGCAGCCGAGAGGTAGGCTACGAGCAGTACTTC
>TRBJ1-4|TRBD1|many|TRBV20-1
CSALGTEAATNEKLFF
TGCAGTGCGCTTGGGACAGAGGCTGCAACTAATGAAAAACTGTTTTTT
>TRBJ1-1|.|.|TRBV12-3/TRBV12-4
CASSDRSTEAFF
TGTGCCAGCAGCGACAGGAGCACTGAAGCTTTCTTT
>TRBJ1-2|TRBD1|.|TRBV12-3/TRBV12-4
CASRQSGTGTGYGYTF
TGTGCCAGCAGACAATCCGGGACAGGGACTGGGTATGGCTACACCTTC
>TRBJ2-3|TRBD2|.|TRBV5-1
CASSAGGLANTDTQYF
TGCGCCAGCAGCGCGGGGGGACTAGCCAACACAGATACGCAGTATTTT
>TRBJ1-2|.|few|TRBV28
CASNPGGVGYGYTF
TGTGCCAGCAACCCCGGAGGGGTAGGCTATGGCTACACCTTC
>TRBJ2-7|TRBD2|.|TRBV4-2
CASSQGQSGGSYEQYF
TGTGCCAGCAGCCAGGGGCAGAGCGGGGGGTCGTACGAGCAGTACTTC
>TRBJ2-1|.|.|TRBV7-3
CASSHERVPYNEQFF
TGTGCCAGCAGCCACGAGCGGGTTCCCTACAATGAGCAGTTCTTC
>TRBJ1-2|.|few|TRBV3-1
CASSQGSRGVHYGYTF
TGTGCCAGCAGCCAAGGGTCCCGGGGTGTTCACTATGGCTACACCTTC
>TRBJ2-1|.|few|TRBV6-5
CASSSPWDQYNEQFF
TGTGCCAGCAGTTCCCCCTGGGACCAATACAATGAGCAGTTCTTC
>TRBJ2-1|TRBD1|.|TRBV11-2
CASSGIRDRETNEQFF
TGTGCCAGCAGCGGTATCCGGGACAGGGAGACCAATGAGCAGTTCTTC
>TRBJ2-7|.|.|TRBV6-5
CASSPAGWGAEQYF
TGTGCCAGCAGTCCTGCCGGGTGGGGGGCCGAGCAGTACTTC
>TRBJ1-1|TRBD1|.|TRBV5-1
CASRIGTGGTEAFF
TGCGCCAGCAGGATTGGGACAGGGGGCACTGAAGCTTTCTTT
>TRBJ1-1|.|few|TRBV18
CASSPNGGKNTEAFF
TGTGCCAGCTCACCAAATGGGGGGAAGAACACTGAAGCTTTCTTT